This paragraph reports one TCR beta chain. Its antigen is not identified. The data were taken from a study of OX40 agonist ivuxolimab in advanced cancers. On the study more broadly: Allowance was made for prior anti-PD-1, anti-PD-L1 or anti-CTLA-4 therapy, and around 44% had some.

General study points: Antigen specificity remained undetermined for the expanded peripheral T cells. Expanded clones tended on average to be more numerous among CD8+ T cells than CD4+. At 0.1 to 3.0 mg/kg, CD4+ and CD8+ blood T cells expanded clonally by week 6.

The V gene's germline CDR1 is SGHTA and CDR2 FQGNSA. The CDR3 consists of 17 residues. The V gene end was trimmed by 1 base and the J gene end by 5 bases; junction bases not matched to a gene: 11. Here immunoSEQ multiplex PCR was the method, and the copy in TCRdb shows in-frame clones only, minus some. The data hold 35,000 to 40,000 clones, with almost 80% observed a single time. The sequence was obtained from an adult with an advanced solid tumor such as melanoma, head and neck, liver or kidney cancer. The sequencing here drew on CD4+ or CD8+ T cells sorted from blood, taken in a trial of the OX40 agonist ivuxolimab. V gene TRBV7-2 combines with J gene TRBJ2-3; TRBD2 matches at 8 bases. CDR3 sequence reads: CASSLGPLAGKGDTQYF. CDR3 coding DNA: TGTGCCAGCAGCTTAGGACCTTTAGCGGGAAAGGGAGATACGCAGTATTTT. Based on the CDR3 plus reference TRBV7-2 and TRBJ2-3, the full variable domain is GAGVSQSPSNKVTEKGKDVELRCDPISGHTALYWYRQSLGQGLEFLIYFQGNSAPDKSGLPSDRFSAERTGGSVSTLTIQRTQQEDSAVYLCASSLGPLAGKGDTQYFGPGTRLTVL.